A single sample is the source of the 8 T cell receptor beta chains below, sequenced in a study of TIL therapy for anti-PD-1-resistant metastatic lung cancer (dated by TCRdb to the early 2020s). Explained via the paper, the time point label denotes: pre-treatment sample, taken before nivolumab and TIL therapy. TCR beta CDR3 regions were amplified from genomic DNA by bias-controlled multiplex PCR with the immunoSEQ v3 hsTCRB kit. In TCRdb, the immuneACCESS table is reduced to in-frame sequences with V and J assigned. These tables do not hold every clone; where another copy was compared, an unresolved V gene accounts for under half, and the others remain unexplained. The sample has under 70,000 clones on record, around 67% of them singletons. The ten biggest clones cover 1.5% to 2% of the sample. The sample was blood, taken at baseline. Source of these receptors: a person aged 25 to 85 with non-small cell lung cancer.

The chain has TRBV19 and TRBJ2-1; possibly TRBD1 for D (8 bases). Trimming cost V 5 bases and J 10 bases, with 21 bases left between them. The CDR3 totals 15 residues. The germline CDR1 and CDR2 sequences are LNHDA and SQIVND (reference sequence). DNA for the CDR3: TGTGCCAGTAGTCCACGAACCACAGGGGGAGGGGAGCAGTTCTTC. It encodes CASSPRTTGGGEQFF. Using reference TRBV19 and TRBJ2-1 for the parts outside the CDR3, the full variable domain is DGGITQSPKYLFRKEGQNVTLSCEQNLNHDAMYWYRQDPGQGLRLIYYSQIVNDFQKGDIAEGYSVSREKKESFPLTVTSAQKNPTAFYLCASSPRTTGGGEQFFGPGTRLTVL.

V is TRBV2 and J is TRBJ2-7; D gene ambiguous. V lost 5 bases and J lost 0, with 14 bases in between. Germline V CDR1 and CDR2: SNHLY, FYNNEI. The CDR3 sequence is 15 residues long. CDR3 region: CASSPPAGSSYEQYF. The CDR3 nucleotides read TGTGCCAGCAGTCCCCCGGCCGGATCCTCCTACGAGCAGTACTTC.

This clone was seen more than once but under ten times. J is TRBJ2-7 and V is TRBV6-5; D gene unclear. CDR1 MNHEY and CDR2 SVGAGI come from the germline V gene. With 7 bases removed from V and 0 bases from J, the gap between germline ends came to 13 bases. CDR3 size: 14 residues. The CDR3 sequence is CASKGILSSYEQYF. In DNA, the CDR3 is TGTGCCAGCAAAGGGATACTGAGCTCCTACGAGCAGTACTTC.

This chain joins TRBV15 and TRBJ2-3; no clear D. V was pared by 5 bases and J by 8 bases, with 20 bases between. The CDR3 loop spans 15 amino acids. Germline V gives CDR1 LNHNV, CDR2 YYDKDF (reference sequence). The CDR3 nucleotides read TGTGCCACCAGCGGTGGACGTGGTATTTTGGGTACGCAGTATTTT. This sequence encodes CATSGGRGILGTQYF.

The chain has TRBV25-1 and TRBJ2-2; D unresolved. The V gene lost 6 bases and the J gene lost 3 bases, with 5 bases spanning the gap. The CDR3 contains 12 residues. Per germline, CDR1 MGHDK and CDR2 SYGVNS. CDR3 amino acids: CASRTDTGELFF. The CDR3, as DNA: TGTGCCAGCAGGACCGACACCGGGGAGCTGTTTTTT.

This sequence joins TRBV6-1 and TRBJ1-4, with D tentatively TRBD1 (6 bases). This CDR3 contains 13 residues. CDR1 is MNHNS, CDR2 SASEGT, per germline. Trimming removed 7 bases at V and 6 bases at J, with 12 bases between. CDR3 coding DNA: TGTGCCAGCAAAACAGGGCAAGATGAAAAACTGTTTTTT. Its protein product is CASKTGQDEKLFF.

The CDR3 DNA reads TGTGCCAGCGGGTACCTGACGGTGAACACTGAAGCTTTCTTT. It codes for CASGYLTVNTEAFF. This chain joins TRBV28 and TRBJ1-1; D not resolved. Germline CDR1 reads MDHEN; CDR2 reads SYDVKM. This CDR3 is 14 amino acids long. V was trimmed by 8 bases and J by 0 bases, leaving 13 bases between them.

The gene calls are TRBV4-1 and TRBJ2-3; D uncertain. This CDR3 comprises 15 residues. Deletions cut 4 bases from V and 4 bases from J, with 15 bases between. From germline, CDR1 is MGHRA and CDR2 YSYEKL. CDR3 bases: TGCGCCAGCAGCCTGACATCTTGGGTTTCAGATACGCAGTATTTT. Translating gives CASSLTSWVSDTQYF.